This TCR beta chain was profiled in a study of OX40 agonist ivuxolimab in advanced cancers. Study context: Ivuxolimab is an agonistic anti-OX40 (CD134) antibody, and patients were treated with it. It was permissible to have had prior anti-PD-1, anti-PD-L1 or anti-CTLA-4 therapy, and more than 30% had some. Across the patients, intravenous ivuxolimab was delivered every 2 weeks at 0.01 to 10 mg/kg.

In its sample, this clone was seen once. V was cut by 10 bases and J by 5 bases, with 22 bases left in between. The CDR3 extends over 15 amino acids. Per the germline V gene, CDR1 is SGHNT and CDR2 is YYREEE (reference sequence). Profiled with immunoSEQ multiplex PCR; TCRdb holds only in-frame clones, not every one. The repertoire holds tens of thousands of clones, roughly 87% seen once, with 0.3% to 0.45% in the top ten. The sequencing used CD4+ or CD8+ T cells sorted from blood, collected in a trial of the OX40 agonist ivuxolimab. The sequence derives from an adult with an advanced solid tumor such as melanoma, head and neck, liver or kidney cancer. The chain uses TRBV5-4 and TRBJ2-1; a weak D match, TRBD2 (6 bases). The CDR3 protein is CAQQYWAGRNNEQFF. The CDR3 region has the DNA TGTGCCCAGCAATATTGGGCGGGACGCAACAATGAGCAGTTCTTC.